This is a list of T cell receptor beta chains from one sample in a study of blood T cell repertoires in COVID-19. The table came from immunoSEQ multiplex PCR; TCRdb's copy has only in-frame clones and leaves some out. The table includes almost 50,000 clones, 84% detected once. Sequences were obtained from peripheral blood. These receptors came from a man aged 45-65 years with acute or convalescent COVID-19. CDR3s include the opening cysteine and the closing phenylalanine or tryptophan. Each record gives: clone size, V gene, CDR3 length, D gene, J gene, CDR3 DNA, CDR3 protein. A D gene is named only where the DNA matches it firmly. Some rows have no size entry. The others give once, few or many, or a class for an expanded clone.

NA	TRBV3-1/TRBV3-2	16	TRBD2	TRBJ2-3	TGTGCCAGCAGCCACCGAGGACTAGATCAGGCAGATACGCAGTATTTT	CASSHRGLDQADTQYF
NA	TRBV5-1	15	TRBD2	TRBJ2-1	TGCGCCAGCAGCTTCGGCGGGGGGACGTACAATGAGCAGTTCTTC	CASSFGGGTYNEQFF
NA	TRBV19	14	NA	TRBJ2-3	TGTGCCAGTAGTATATATGATCTAACAGATACGCAGTATTTT	CASSIYDLTDTQYF
NA	TRBV11-3	13	NA	TRBJ1-6	TGTGCCAGCAGCTTAGATAATGAGTCACCCCTCCACTTT	CASSLDNESPLHF
once	TRBV12-2	18	NA	TRBJ2-7	TGTGCAAGTCTCGCCCCCTCAAGAGCTAGCGGGAGTCGTTACGAGCAGTACTTC	CASLAPSRASGSRYEQYF
NA	TRBV6-2/TRBV6-3	17	TRBD2	TRBJ2-5	TGTGCCAGCAGTTACGGGAGCCGAGCGGGGGGGAAAGAGACCCAGTACTTC	CASSYGSRAGGKETQYF
NA	TRBV3-1/TRBV3-2	16	NA	TRBJ1-4	TGTGCCAGCAGCCCTGGGTTTGCGGGGGCAGGTGAAAAACTGTTTTTT	CASSPGFAGAGEKLFF
NA	TRBV4-2	15	TRBD2	TRBJ2-7	TGTGCCAGCAGCCGCGGGACTAGCGGGACTTACGAGCAGTACTTC	CASSRGTSGTYEQYF
NA	TRBV27	16	NA	TRBJ1-5	TGTGCCAGCGGACCCGTAGTCGGGGTTCGAAATCAGCCCCAGCATTTT	CASGPVVGVRNQPQHF
NA	TRBV5-3	18	TRBD2	TRBJ2-1	TGTGCCAGAAGCTTTATAGGACTAGCGGGTGACTCCTACAATGAGCAGTTCTTC	CARSFIGLAGDSYNEQFF
NA	TRBV9	16	TRBD1	TRBJ2-4	TGTGCCAGCAGCCCCGGGACAGGGGGCGGGGGAAACATTCAGTACTTC	CASSPGTGGGGNIQYF
few	TRBV19	13	NA	TRBJ1-1	TGTGCCAGTAGTATAAATATGAACACTGAAGCTTTCTTT	CASSINMNTEAFF
NA	TRBV18	18	TRBD1	TRBJ1-3	TGTGCCAGCTCACCGAGACGTGGGCAGGGGGACTCTGGAAACACCATATATTTT	CASSPRRGQGDSGNTIYF
NA	TRBV18	12	NA	TRBJ1-1	TGTGCCAGCTCCCCTGGACAGCCTGAAGCTTTCTTT	CASSPGQPEAFF
few	TRBV9	17	TRBD1	TRBJ1-6	TGTGCCAGCAGCGTTACAGGGGCCAGCTCCTATAATTCACCCCTCCACTTT	CASSVTGASSYNSPLHF
NA	TRBV20-1	17	TRBD2	TRBJ2-1	TGCAGTGCTAGTAGAAGAAGTAGCGGGAGAATGAGCGATGAGCAGTTCTTC	CSASRRSSGRMSDEQFF
NA	TRBV28	15	TRBD1	TRBJ1-1	TGTGCCAGCAGCCGACAGGGGGTTTTGAGCACTGAAGCTTTCTTT	CASSRQGVLSTEAFF
NA	TRBV11-2	15	TRBD1	TRBJ2-1	TGTGCCAGCAGCAAGGACAGGGGTAGAGACAATGAGCAGTTCTTC	CASSKDRGRDNEQFF
NA	TRBV19	14	TRBD1	TRBJ2-7	TGTGCCAGTAGCCGACAGGGGGGTCCCTACGAGCAGTACTTC	CASSRQGGPYEQYF
NA	TRBV27	14	TRBD1	TRBJ1-2	TGTGCCAGCAGTACCCGGGACAGGGGCTATGGCTACACCTTC	CASSTRDRGYGYTF
NA	TRBV24-1	12	NA	TRBJ2-1	TGTGCCACCAGTGATTTCAACCGGGAGCAGTTCTTC	CATSDFNREQFF
NA	TRBV14	13	NA	TRBJ1-1	TGTGCCAGCAGCATCGGGGGGTCTACTGAAGCTTTCTTT	CASSIGGSTEAFF
NA	TRBV11-2	16	NA	TRBJ1-5	TGTGCCAGCAGCCTACTCGGGGGGGGCGCAAGGCAGCCCCAGCATTTT	CASSLLGGGARQPQHF
NA	TRBV23-1	14	NA	TRBJ1-5	TGCGCCAGCAGCCGTAGGGGGTTTGGACAGCCCCAGCATTTT	CASSRRGFGQPQHF
NA	TRBV10-3	14	NA	TRBJ1-3	TGTGCCATCAGGGACAGCCTCTCTGGAAACACCATATATTTT	CAIRDSLSGNTIYF
NA	TRBV19	17	TRBD1	TRBJ1-3	TGTGCCAGTAGTCTCGCAGGGGGCGTCCTAGCTGGAAACACCATATATTTT	CASSLAGGVLAGNTIYF
NA	TRBV30	14	NA	TRBJ1-2	TGTGCCTGGAGTACCCCCGGGGAACACTATGGCTACACCTTC	CAWSTPGEHYGYTF
NA	TRBV4-3	13	NA	TRBJ1-1	TGCGCCAGCAGCCAACGACAGGCTCTTGAAGCTTTCTTT	CASSQRQALEAFF
NA	TRBV30	14	NA	TRBJ1-4	TGTGCCTGGACCCAGGGATTGACTAATGAAAAACTGTTTTTT	CAWTQGLTNEKLFF
NA	TRBV7-9	14	NA	TRBJ2-7	TGTGCCAGCAGCTTAGACAGACCTCCCTACGAGCAGTACTTC	CASSLDRPPYEQYF
NA	TRBV4-1	16	NA	TRBJ2-6	TGCGCCAGCAGCCCCCCCGGAGCCTCTGGGGCCAACGTCCTGACTTTC	CASSPPGASGANVLTF
NA	TRBV5-4	18	TRBD2	TRBJ2-3	TGTGCCAGCAGGTCCGGGACTAGCGGGACACCCTCCACAGATACGCAGTATTTT	CASRSGTSGTPSTDTQYF
NA	TRBV19	13	TRBD1	TRBJ1-2	TGTGCCAGTAGTATAAGCCCAGGGGGCGGCTACACCTTC	CASSISPGGGYTF
NA	TRBV28	15	TRBD1	TRBJ1-1	TGTGCCAGCAGCGGGACAGCTCTCTCCGACACTGAAGCTTTCTTT	CASSGTALSDTEAFF
once	TRBV28	14	NA	TRBJ1-5	TGTGCCAGCAGTACACGACAGGGCAATCAGCCCCAGCATTTT	CASSTRQGNQPQHF
once	TRBV10-2	16	TRBD2	TRBJ2-7	TGCGCCAGCAGTGGGCGGACTAGCGGAAGCTCCTACGAGCAGTACTTC	CASSGRTSGSSYEQYF
NA	TRBV28	15	TRBD1	TRBJ2-3	TGTGCCAGCAGGGGACAGGGGGAGGGCACAGATACGCAGTATTTT	CASRGQGEGTDTQYF
NA	TRBV28	15	NA	TRBJ1-6	TGTGCCAGCAGTTCCCGCCCCAGTACATATTCACCCCTCCACTTT	CASSSRPSTYSPLHF
NA	TRBV7-8	15	NA	TRBJ2-1	TGTGCCAGCAGCCCCCAATGGGACTTAGCAGGTGAGCAGTTCTTC	CASSPQWDLAGEQFF
NA	TRBV5-4	11	TRBD1	TRBJ2-3	TGTGCCAGCAGCTTTGGGACAGTGCAGTATTTT	CASSFGTVQYF
NA	TRBV5-1	15	TRBD2	TRBJ2-7	TGCGCCAGCAGCCCTACCCGCGGGGGGGGCTACGAGCAGTACTTC	CASSPTRGGGYEQYF
NA	TRBV5-5	18	TRBD1	TRBJ1-1	TGTGCCAGCAGCTTTCAACTATCTAGGGACAGCTTGAACACTGAAGCTTTCTTT	CASSFQLSRDSLNTEAFF
NA	TRBV29-1	14	NA	TRBJ1-1	TGCAGCGTTGTCCACCGGCAGGCCGTAAGGGAAGCTTTCTTT	CSVVHRQAVREAFF
NA	TRBV11-3	11	NA	TRBJ2-7	TGTGCCAGCAGCGAAAGGGGCGAGCAGTACTTC	CASSERGEQYF
NA	TRBV19	18	NA	TRBJ2-5	TGTGCCAGTAGTGGCCGGAAGGCGGGGACCCTTGGAGAAGAGACCCAGTACTTC	CASSGRKAGTLGEETQYF
NA	TRBV7-2	15	TRBD1	TRBJ2-3	TGTGCCAGCAGCGCGACAGGGGGTAACACAGATACGCAGTATTTT	CASSATGGNTDTQYF
NA	TRBV19	15	TRBD1	TRBJ1-1	TGTGCCAGTAGTATACCTACAGGGGTGGGCACTGAAGCTTTCTTT	CASSIPTGVGTEAFF
NA	TRBV3-1/TRBV3-2	15	TRBD1	TRBJ2-2	TGTGCCAGCAGCCAAGTTCACAGGGGGTCCGGGGAGCTGTTTTTT	CASSQVHRGSGELFF
NA	TRBV10-2	12	NA	TRBJ2-7	TGCGCCAGCAATTACGGGGGATACGAGCAGTACTTC	CASNYGGYEQYF
few	TRBV7-2	14	NA	TRBJ1-3	TGTGCCAGCAGCTTACGGGGTGCTGGAAACACCATATATTTT	CASSLRGAGNTIYF
NA	TRBV29-1	14	TRBD1	TRBJ1-6	TGCAGCGCAGGGGACAGGGTCGGAGATTCACCCCTCCACTTT	CSAGDRVGDSPLHF
NA	TRBV28	17	TRBD1	TRBJ1-6	TGTGCCAGCAGTTTTTCACGACAGGGTTACTATAATTCACCCCTCCACTTT	CASSFSRQGYYNSPLHF
once	TRBV29-1	11	NA	TRBJ2-7	TGCAGCGTTGTTACGACGCGGGAGCAGTACTTC	CSVVTTREQYF
NA	TRBV28	12	NA	TRBJ1-4	TGTGCCAGCAGTTTTGGAGGCACAAAACTGTTTTTT	CASSFGGTKLFF
NA	TRBV13	13	NA	TRBJ1-5	TGTGCCAGCAGCTTTAGCCGCTTAGGGCCCCAGCATTTT	CASSFSRLGPQHF
NA	TRBV5-1	14	NA	TRBJ2-2	TGCGCCAGCAGCTTGGCAACGAACACCGGGGAGCTGTTTTTT	CASSLATNTGELFF
NA	TRBV6-2/TRBV6-3	17	NA	TRBJ2-5	TGTGCCAGCAGTTACTCGGCGCCGTGGGGCGTCCGTCCGGCCCAGTACTTC	CASSYSAPWGVRPAQYF
NA	TRBV5-4	14	NA	TRBJ2-3	TGTGCCAGCAGCCGGCGGTCGGGGGCAGATACGCAGTATTTT	CASSRRSGADTQYF